This T cell receptor (beta chain) was obtained from a study of blood T cells in healthy people across ages. Primers used in a second PCR of roughly 6 to 11 cycles were a sample-barcoded 5' primer and a J-beta primer mix. Every sample returned 2.5 million or more CDR3-containing paired-end reads. TCRdb ran MiXCR on the 5' RACE reads and lists one entry per CDR3 protein. The profile shows 550,000 to 800,000 distinct CDR3 sequences, about 21% of them singletons. Study-level results: The donors' CMV status was not determined, possibly confounding changes in expanded clonotypes.

For this clonotype: The antigen is not known.

Germline CDR1 DFQATT, CDR2 SNEGSKA (reference sequence). The germline V and J ends were trimmed by 0 bases and 0 bases, with 7 bases remaining between them. The CDR3 runs 14 residues. Sample: blood. The rearrangement links TRBV20-1 to TRBJ2-3, with a tentative D call TRBD2 (6 bases). This clonotype was sampled from a man between 65 and 85 years old in good health. For the CDR3, the DNA is TGCAGTGCTAGAGATGGGGGGAGCACAGATACGCAGTATTTT. This sequence encodes CSARDGGSTDTQYF.